Each of the 20 T cell receptor beta chains below was sequenced from the same sample in a study of cytomegalovirus exposure and HLA in healthy donors. Primers included in the PCR were 60 Vbeta and 13 Jbeta primers. Assay used: immunoSEQ multiplex PCR; TCRdb lists only in-frame clones, some missing. The sample carries about 190,000 clones, 75% to 90% recorded once. Source material: PBMCs. The source of these receptors is a woman between 45 and 60 years old in good health and CMV-seropositive.

J is TRBJ2-1 and V is TRBV11-2; D perhaps matches TRBD2 (7 bases). V was pared by 4 bases and J by 7 bases, with 14 bases between. The germline gives CDR1 SGHAT, CDR2 FQNNGV. The CDR3 length is 14 residues. CDR3 loop: CASSWGGGLNEQFF. The CDR3 DNA reads as TGTGCCAGCAGCTGGGGGGGCGGCCTAAATGAGCAGTTCTTC.

In its sample, this clone was seen a few times. The chain recombines TRBV7-2 with TRBJ1-3, with a possible D match to TRBD1 (5 bases). The CDR3 is 17 amino acids. V was cut by 1 base and J by 4 bases, with 17 bases left in between. From germline, CDR1 is SGHTA and CDR2 FQGNSA. CDR3 nucleotide sequence: TGTGCCAGCAGCTTAGGGGGTCGCAGGGCGTCCGGAAACACCATATATTTT. Its translation is CASSLGGRRASGNTIYF.

V is TRBV6-5 and J is TRBJ2-3; maybe TRBD2 (6 bases). This CDR3 is built from 15 residues. V lost 6 bases, J lost 6 bases, and 19 bases lay in between. From germline, CDR1 is MNHEY and CDR2 SVGAGI. The CDR3 protein is CASREPRGWSDTQYF. The CDR3 nucleotides are TGTGCCAGCAGGGAGCCCCGGGGGTGGAGCGATACGCAGTATTTT.

The chain combines TRBV29-1 with TRBJ2-5, with 10 positions matching TRBD1. The CDR3 is 14 residues long. In germline, CDR1 is SQVTM, CDR2 ANQGSEA. V was clipped by 7 bases and J by 2 bases; unmatched bases: 7. The CDR3: CSARDRGGQETQYF. The CDR3 nucleotides read TGCAGCGCGCGGGACAGGGGAGGACAAGAGACCCAGTACTTC.

This clone showed up just once. This CDR3 reads CASGTSGHQETQYF. DNA of the CDR3: TGTGCCAGCGGGACTAGCGGCCACCAAGAGACCCAGTACTTC. The genes are TRBV2 and TRBJ2-5; 11 bases align to TRBD2. The V and J ends lost 8 bases and 0 bases, in that order; junction bases with no gene match: 2. This CDR3 has 14 amino acids. Germline CDR1 SNHLY, CDR2 FYNNEI. The full variable domain, completed using reference TRBV2 and TRBJ2-5, is EPEVTQTPSHQVTQMGQEVILRCVPISNHLYFYWYRQILGQKVEFLVSFYNNEISEKSEIFDDQFSVERPDGSNFTLKIRSTKLEDSAMYFCASGTSGHQETQYFGPGTRLLVL.

The chain combines TRBV9 with TRBJ1-2; possibly TRBD1 for D (5 bases). The germline V gene has CDR1 SGDLS and CDR2 YYNGEE. The V gene lost 0 bases and the J gene lost 8 bases, with 14 bases spanning the gap. The CDR3 has 14 residues. In DNA form, the CDR3 reads TGTGCCAGCAGCGTAGATCGGGGGGGATGGGGCTACACCTTC. Translating it yields CASSVDRGGWGYTF. The whole variable domain, filled in from reference TRBV9 and TRBJ1-2, reads DSGVTQTPKHLITATGQRVTLRCSPRSGDLSVYWYQQSLDQGLQFLIQYYNGEERAKGNILERFSAQQFPDLHSELNLSSLELGDSALYFCASSVDRGGWGYTFGSGTRLTVV.

V usage is TRBV6-5 and J usage is TRBJ1-3; possibly TRBD1 for D (6 bases). Germline V lookup: CDR1 MNHEY, CDR2 SVGAGI. Trimming removed 7 bases at V and 4 bases at J, with 14 bases between. This CDR3 comprises 14 residues. CDR3 loop: CASTPGHPGNTIYF. As DNA, the CDR3 is TGTGCCAGCACCCCGGGACATCCAGGAAACACCATATATTTT.

The CDR3 DNA sequence: TGTGCCAGCAGCGGAATAAGATCGGGTACTGAAGCTTTCTTT. Protein: CASSGIRSGTEAFF. The chain joins TRBV11-2 to TRBJ1-1; D unresolved. The CDR3 is made up of 14 amino acids. Trimming pared 5 bases from V and 5 bases from J, leaving 15 bases between. The germline CDR1 and CDR2 sequences are SGHAT and FQNNGV.

V usage is TRBV21-1 and J usage is TRBJ2-1; TRBD1 is the table's D call and was not checked against the DNA. TRBV21-1 constitutes a pseudogene. The CDR3 covers 15 residues. The CDR3 protein is CASSTGTRLYNEQFF. CDR3 in DNA: TGTGCCAGCAGCACCGGGACAAGGCTTTACAATGAGCAGTTCTTC.

This chain links TRBV7-9 with TRBJ2-3, with a weak D call TRBD2 (7 bases). The V gene's germline CDR1 is SEHNR and CDR2 FQNEAQ (reference sequence). This CDR3 has 15 residues. V was pared by 1 base and J by 4 bases, with 12 bases between. The CDR3 bases are TGTGCCAGCAGCTTAGATACGGGGGGCCCAGATACGCAGTATTTT. This sequence encodes CASSLDTGGPDTQYF. Looking up the rest from reference TRBV7-9 and TRBJ2-3 gives the full variable domain: DTGVSQNPRHKITKRGQNVTFRCDPISEHNRLYWYRQTLGQGPEFLTYFQNEAQLEKSRLLSDRFSAERPKGSFSTLEIQRTEQGDSAMYLCASSLDTGGPDTQYFGPGTRLTVL.

The chain couples TRBV5-1 to TRBJ2-5, with 8 positions matching TRBD2. The CDR3 consists of 12 residues. Losses at the gene ends were 4 bases for V and 5 bases for J; bases not matched to a gene: 1. Germline values: CDR1 SGHRS, CDR2 YFSETQ. The CDR3 region is CASSPGGETQYF. For the CDR3, the DNA is TGCGCCAGCAGCCCGGGGGGGGAGACCCAGTACTTC.

The chain combines TRBV6-5 with TRBJ1-5; D is unresolved. Per the germline V gene, CDR1 is MNHEY and CDR2 is SVGAGI. The V gene lost 5 bases and the J gene lost 3 bases, with 11 bases spanning the gap. This CDR3 spans 14 amino acids. The CDR3 loop reads CASSSRDLNQPQHF. The CDR3 DNA follows: TGTGCCAGCAGTAGCCGGGATCTCAATCAGCCCCAGCATTTT.

The chain couples TRBV5-1 to TRBJ2-7; D may be TRBD2 (7 bases). V was clipped by 0 bases and J by 5 bases, with 18 bases between them. The CDR3 has 16 amino acids. The germline gives CDR1 SGHRS, CDR2 YFSETQ. This CDR3 is CASSLAYYGGANEQYF. The CDR3 region has the DNA TGCGCCAGCAGCTTGGCTTATTATGGGGGGGCGAACGAGCAGTACTTC.

The J gene is TRBJ1-2, the V gene TRBV6-5; the match to TRBD1 covers 8 bases. The V gene end was trimmed by 6 bases and the J gene end by 2 bases; junction bases not matched to a gene: 5. There are 14 residues in the CDR3. CDR1 is MNHEY, CDR2 SVGAGI, per germline. DNA of the CDR3: TGTGCCAGCAGGCGGACAGGGAGAAACTATGGCTACACCTTC. This sequence encodes CASRRTGRNYGYTF.

This clone has only one observation. The chain has TRBV6-1 and TRBJ1-5; tentative D call: TRBD1 (6 bases). CDR3 size: 13 residues. The ends were cut back, 8 bases at V and 1 base at J, with 9 bases in the middle. Germline-derived CDR1 and CDR2 are MNHNS and SASEGT. The CDR3 DNA reads as TGTGCCAGCGCCGACAGGAGCAATCAGCCCCAGCATTTT. This encodes CASADRSNQPQHF.

V usage is TRBV7-2 and J usage is TRBJ1-1; D gene uncertain. Germline values: CDR1 SGHTA, CDR2 FQGNSA. V lost 2 bases and J 10 bases, leaving 11 bases between the germline ends. The CDR3 contains 12 residues. The CDR3 sequence is CASSLLGSGAFF. The CDR3 region has the DNA TGTGCCAGCAGCTTACTAGGTTCGGGAGCTTTCTTT.

The chain recombines TRBV6-5 with TRBJ2-7; D is uncertain. CDR1 is MNHEY and CDR2 is SVGAGI in the germline V gene. The CDR3 covers 16 residues. V was cut by 0 bases and J by 0 bases, with 12 bases left in between. This chain's CDR3 is CASSYSKAGSSYEQYF. DNA for the CDR3: TGTGCCAGCAGTTACTCGAAGGCAGGATCCTCCTACGAGCAGTACTTC.

The chain employs TRBV29-1 and TRBJ2-3; 8 nucleotides match TRBD1. CDR1 is SQVTM, CDR2 ANQGSEA, per germline. Trimming cost V 6 bases and J 2 bases; bases outside gene matches: 10. The CDR3 is 15 amino acids. Written as DNA, the CDR3 is TGCAGCGTCGACGGCGACAGGGGATCCACAGATACGCAGTATTTT. It translates to CSVDGDRGSTDTQYF.

The rearrangement joins TRBV5-1 to TRBJ2-7; no clear D. Trimming cost V 7 bases and J 7 bases, with 18 bases left between them. Germline CDR1 reads SGHRS; CDR2 reads YFSETQ. CDR3 length equals 13 residues. The CDR3 nucleotides read TGCGCCAGCGCATCAACAACACCTAGGGAGCAGTACTTC. It yields the protein CASASTTPREQYF.

The CDR3 nucleotides are TGTGCCAGCTCACCAAGTTGGGGGGGATCCTACAATGAGCAGTTCTTC. This gives the protein CASSPSWGGSYNEQFF. V usage is TRBV18 and J usage is TRBJ2-1, with 7 bases identical to TRBD2. This CDR3 is built from 16 residues. The germline V gene has CDR1 KGHSH and CDR2 LQKENI. V dropped 2 bases and J dropped 1; count of bases not matched to a gene: 5.